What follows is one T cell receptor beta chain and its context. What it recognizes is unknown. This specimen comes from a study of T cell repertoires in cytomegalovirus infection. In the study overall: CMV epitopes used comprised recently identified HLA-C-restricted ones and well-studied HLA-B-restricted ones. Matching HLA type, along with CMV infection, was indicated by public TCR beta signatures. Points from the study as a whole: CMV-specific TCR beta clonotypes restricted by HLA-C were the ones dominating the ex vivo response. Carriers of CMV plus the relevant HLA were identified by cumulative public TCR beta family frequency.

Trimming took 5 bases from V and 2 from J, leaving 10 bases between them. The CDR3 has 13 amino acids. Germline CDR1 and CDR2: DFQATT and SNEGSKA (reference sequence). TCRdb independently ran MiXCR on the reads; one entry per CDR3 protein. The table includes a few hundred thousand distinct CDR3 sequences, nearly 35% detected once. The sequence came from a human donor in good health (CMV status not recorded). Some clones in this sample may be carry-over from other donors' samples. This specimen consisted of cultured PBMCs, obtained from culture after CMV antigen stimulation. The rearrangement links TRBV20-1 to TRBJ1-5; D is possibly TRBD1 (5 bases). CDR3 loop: CSAGWDRNQPQHF. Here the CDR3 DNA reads TGCAGTGCTGGTTGGGACCGCAATCAGCCCCAGCATTTT.